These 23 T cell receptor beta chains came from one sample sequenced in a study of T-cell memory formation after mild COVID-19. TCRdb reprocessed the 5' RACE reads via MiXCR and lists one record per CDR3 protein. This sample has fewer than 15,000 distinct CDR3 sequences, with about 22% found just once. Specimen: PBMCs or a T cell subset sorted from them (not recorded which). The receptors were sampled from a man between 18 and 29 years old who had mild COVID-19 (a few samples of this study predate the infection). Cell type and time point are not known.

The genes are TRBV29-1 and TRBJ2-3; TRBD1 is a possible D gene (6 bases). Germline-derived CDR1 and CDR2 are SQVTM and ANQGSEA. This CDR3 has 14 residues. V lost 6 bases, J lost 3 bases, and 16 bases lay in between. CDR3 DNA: TGCAGCGTGGAGACTACAGGGATGACAGATACGCAGTATTTT. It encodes CSVETTGMTDTQYF.

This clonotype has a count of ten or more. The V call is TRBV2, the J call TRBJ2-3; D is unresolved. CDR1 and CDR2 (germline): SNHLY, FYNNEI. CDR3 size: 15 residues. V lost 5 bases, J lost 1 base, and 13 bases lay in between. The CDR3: CASSHGLVGTDTQYF. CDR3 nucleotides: TGTGCCAGCAGTCACGGGCTCGTTGGCACAGATACGCAGTATTTT.

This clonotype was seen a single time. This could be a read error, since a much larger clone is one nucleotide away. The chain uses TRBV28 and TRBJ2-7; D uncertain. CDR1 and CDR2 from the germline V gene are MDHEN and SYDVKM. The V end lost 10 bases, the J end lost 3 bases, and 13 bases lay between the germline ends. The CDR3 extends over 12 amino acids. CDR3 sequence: CATSGHLYEQYV. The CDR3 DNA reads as TGTGCCACCTCTGGGCATCTCTACGAGCAGTACGTC.

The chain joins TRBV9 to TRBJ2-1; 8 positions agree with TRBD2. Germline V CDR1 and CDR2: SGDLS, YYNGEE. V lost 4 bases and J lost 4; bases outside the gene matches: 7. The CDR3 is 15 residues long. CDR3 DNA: TGTGCCAGCAGCACCGGGGGGGTGCCGTACAATGAGCAGTTCTTC. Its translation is CASSTGGVPYNEQFF.

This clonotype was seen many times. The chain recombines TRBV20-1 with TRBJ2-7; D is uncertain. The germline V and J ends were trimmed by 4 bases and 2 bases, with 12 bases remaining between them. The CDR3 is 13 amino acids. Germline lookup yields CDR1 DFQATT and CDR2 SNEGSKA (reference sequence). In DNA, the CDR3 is TGCAGTGCTAACGAATACGCAACCTACGAGCAGTACTTC. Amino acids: CSANEYATYEQYF.

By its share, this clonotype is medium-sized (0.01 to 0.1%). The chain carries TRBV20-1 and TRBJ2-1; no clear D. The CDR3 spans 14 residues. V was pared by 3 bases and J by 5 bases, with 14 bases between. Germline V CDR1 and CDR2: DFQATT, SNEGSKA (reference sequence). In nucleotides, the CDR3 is TGCAGTGCTAGGATTGGGCCTCACGACAATGAGCAGTTCTTC. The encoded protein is CSARIGPHDNEQFF.

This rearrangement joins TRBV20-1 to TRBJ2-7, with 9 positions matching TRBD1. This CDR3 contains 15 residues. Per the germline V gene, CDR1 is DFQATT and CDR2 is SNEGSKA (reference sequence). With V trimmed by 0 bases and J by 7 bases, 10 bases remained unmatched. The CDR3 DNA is TGCAGTGCTAGAGATGTGTCACAGGGGGCGCAAGAGCAGTACTTC. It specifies CSARDVSQGAQEQYF.

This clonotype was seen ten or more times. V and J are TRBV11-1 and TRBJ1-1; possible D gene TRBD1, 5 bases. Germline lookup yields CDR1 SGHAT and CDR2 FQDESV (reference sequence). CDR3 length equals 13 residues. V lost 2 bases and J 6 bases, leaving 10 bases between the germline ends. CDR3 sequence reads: CASSLHVGPEAFF. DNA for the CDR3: TGTGCCAGCAGCTTACACGTGGGACCTGAAGCTTTCTTT.

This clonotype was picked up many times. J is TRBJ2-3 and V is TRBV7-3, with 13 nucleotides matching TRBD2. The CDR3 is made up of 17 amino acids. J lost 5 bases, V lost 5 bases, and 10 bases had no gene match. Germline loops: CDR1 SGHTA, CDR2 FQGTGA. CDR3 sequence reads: CASSPQLAGGPKDTQYF. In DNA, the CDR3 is TGTGCCAGCAGCCCCCAACTAGCGGGGGGGCCTAAAGATACGCAGTATTTT.

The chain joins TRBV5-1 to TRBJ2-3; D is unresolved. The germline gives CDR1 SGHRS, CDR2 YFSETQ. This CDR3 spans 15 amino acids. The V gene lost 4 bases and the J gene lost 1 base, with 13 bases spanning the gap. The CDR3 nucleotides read TGCGCCAGCAGCGGAAGCTCGGCTGGCACAGATACGCAGTATTTT. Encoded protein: CASSGSSAGTDTQYF.

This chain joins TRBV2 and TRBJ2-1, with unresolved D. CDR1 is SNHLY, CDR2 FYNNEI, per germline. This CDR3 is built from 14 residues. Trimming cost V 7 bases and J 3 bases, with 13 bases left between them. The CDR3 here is CASTQTGYYNEQFF. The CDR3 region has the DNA TGTGCCAGCACCCAGACCGGGTACTACAATGAGCAGTTCTTC.

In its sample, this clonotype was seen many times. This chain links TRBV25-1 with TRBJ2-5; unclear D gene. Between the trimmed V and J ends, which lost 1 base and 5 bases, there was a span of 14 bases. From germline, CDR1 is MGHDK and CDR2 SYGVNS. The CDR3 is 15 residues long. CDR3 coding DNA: TGTGCCAGCAGTGAATTGGCAGGCGGAATGGAGACCCAGTACTTC. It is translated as CASSELAGGMETQYF.

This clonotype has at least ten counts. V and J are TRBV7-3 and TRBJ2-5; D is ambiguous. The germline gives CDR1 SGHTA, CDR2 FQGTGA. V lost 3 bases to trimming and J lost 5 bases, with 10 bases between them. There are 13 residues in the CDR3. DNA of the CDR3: TGTGCCAGCAGCTTCCGGGCCAAGGAGACCCAGTACTTC. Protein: CASSFRAKETQYF.

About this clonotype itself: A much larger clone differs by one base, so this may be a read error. The CDR3 DNA reads TGTGCCAGCAGATGGGTGAACACTGAAGCTTTCTTT. This gives the protein CASRWVNTEAFF. This chain uses TRBV28 with TRBJ1-1, with D unresolved. This CDR3 comprises 12 residues. The germline V gene encodes CDR1 MDHEN and CDR2 SYDVKM. The ends were cut back, 6 bases at V and 0 bases at J, with 5 bases in the middle. Using reference TRBV28 and TRBJ1-1 for the parts outside the CDR3, the full variable domain is DVKVTQSSRYLVKRTGEKVFLECVQDMDHENMFWYRQDPGLGLRLIYFSYDVKMKEKGDIPEGYSVSREKKERFSLILESASTNQTSMYLCASRWVNTEAFFGQGTRLTVV.

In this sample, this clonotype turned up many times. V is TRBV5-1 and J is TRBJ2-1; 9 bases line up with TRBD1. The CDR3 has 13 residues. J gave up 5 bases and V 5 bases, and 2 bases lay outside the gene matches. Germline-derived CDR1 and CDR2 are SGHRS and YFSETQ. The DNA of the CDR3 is TGCGCCAGCAGGACAGGGGGGAACAATGAGCAGTTCTTC. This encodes CASRTGGNNEQFF.

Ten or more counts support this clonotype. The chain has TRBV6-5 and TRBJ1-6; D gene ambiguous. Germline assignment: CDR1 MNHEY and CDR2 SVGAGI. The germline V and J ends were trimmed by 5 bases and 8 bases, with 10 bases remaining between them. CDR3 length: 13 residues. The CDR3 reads CASSPLYYSPLHF. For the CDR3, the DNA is TGTGCCAGCAGTCCTCTTTATTATTCACCCCTCCACTTT.

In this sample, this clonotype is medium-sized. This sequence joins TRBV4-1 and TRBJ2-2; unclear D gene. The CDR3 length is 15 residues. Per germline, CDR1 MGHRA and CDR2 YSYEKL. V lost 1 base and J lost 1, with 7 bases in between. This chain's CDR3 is CASSQVAGNTGELFF. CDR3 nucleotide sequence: TGCGCCAGCAGCCAAGTAGCAGGGAACACCGGGGAGCTGTTTTTT.

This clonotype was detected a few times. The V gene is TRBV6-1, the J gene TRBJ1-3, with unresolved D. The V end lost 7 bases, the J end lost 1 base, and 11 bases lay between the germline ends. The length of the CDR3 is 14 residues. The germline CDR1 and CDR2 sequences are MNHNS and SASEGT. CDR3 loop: CASIPGGSGNTIYF. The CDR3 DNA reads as TGTGCCAGCATTCCCGGCGGGTCTGGAAACACCATATATTTT.

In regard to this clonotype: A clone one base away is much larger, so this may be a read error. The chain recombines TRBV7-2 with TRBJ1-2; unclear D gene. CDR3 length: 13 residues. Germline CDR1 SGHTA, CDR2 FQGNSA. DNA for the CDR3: TGTGCCAGCAGCACAACAGTCTCCTATTGCTACACCTTC. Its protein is CASSTTVSYCYTF.

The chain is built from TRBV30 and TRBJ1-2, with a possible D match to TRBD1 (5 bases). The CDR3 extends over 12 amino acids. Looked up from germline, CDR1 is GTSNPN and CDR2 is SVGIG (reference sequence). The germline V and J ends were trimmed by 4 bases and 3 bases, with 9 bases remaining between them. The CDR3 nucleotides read TGTGCCTGGATGGGGCTTGACTATGGCTACACCTTC. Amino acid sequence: CAWMGLDYGYTF.

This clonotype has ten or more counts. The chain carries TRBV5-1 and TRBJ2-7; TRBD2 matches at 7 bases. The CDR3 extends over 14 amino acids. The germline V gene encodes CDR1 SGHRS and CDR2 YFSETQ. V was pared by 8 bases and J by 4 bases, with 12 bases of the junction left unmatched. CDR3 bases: TGCGCCAGTGGAAGGGGAGGGAATATATACGAGCAGTACTTC. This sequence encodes CASGRGGNIYEQYF.

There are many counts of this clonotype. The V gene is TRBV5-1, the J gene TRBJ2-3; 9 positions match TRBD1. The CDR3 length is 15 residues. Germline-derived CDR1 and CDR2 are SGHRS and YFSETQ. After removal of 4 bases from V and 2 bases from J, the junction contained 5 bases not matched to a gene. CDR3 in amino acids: CASSQDRGNTDTQYF. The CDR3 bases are TGCGCCAGCAGCCAGGACAGGGGAAACACAGATACGCAGTATTTT.

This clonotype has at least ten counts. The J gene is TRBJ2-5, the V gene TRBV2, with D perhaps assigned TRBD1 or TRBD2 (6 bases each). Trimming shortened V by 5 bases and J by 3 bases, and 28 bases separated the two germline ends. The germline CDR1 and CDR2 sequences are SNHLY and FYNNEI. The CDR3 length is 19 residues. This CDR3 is CASSRSRGEAARDEETQYF. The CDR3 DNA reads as TGTGCCAGCAGTCGATCAAGGGGGGAGGCAGCTCGGGACGAAGAGACCCAGTACTTC.